This entry is about one TCR beta chain. This entry comes from a study of OX40 agonist ivuxolimab in advanced cancers. Clones were read by immunoSEQ multiplex PCR, and TCRdb kept only the in-frame ones, dropping some. The sample consists of 50,000 to 65,000 clones, 75% to 90% of them appearing once. There are 17 residues in the CDR3. The V end was cut by 0 bases, the J end by 4 bases, with 16 bases between. Looked up from germline, CDR1 is ENHRY and CDR2 is SYGVKD. The chain uses TRBV10-3 and TRBJ1-5; possibly TRBD1 for D (5 bases). The sample here was CD4+ or CD8+ T cells sorted from blood, taken in a trial of the OX40 agonist ivuxolimab. The clonotype was recovered from an adult with an advanced solid tumor such as melanoma, head and neck, liver or kidney cancer. CDR3 sequence: CAISESSREGFNQPQHF. The CDR3 nucleotides are TGTGCCATCAGTGAGTCGAGCAGGGAGGGGTTTAATCAGCCCCAGCATTTT.